A single sample gave rise to the 15 T cell receptor beta chains below, sequenced in a study of cytotoxic CD8 clonotypes in ibrutinib-treated CLL (dated by TCRdb to the early 2020s). The method was the immunoSEQ multiplex PCR assay. TCRdb stores this immuneACCESS table with in-frame sequences only. Part of the clones is absent; in the studies checked, under half of the shortfall reflects unresolved V genes, and no reason is known for the rest. The sample yields about 130,000 clones; over 60% were counted once. The top ten constitute over 10% of the sample. The sample's time point label, decoded: approximately eleven months on ibrutinib. The specimen was PBMCs, collected after 12 months of ibrutinib treatment. These receptors originate from a human donor with chronic lymphocytic leukemia.

V is TRBV7-3 and J is TRBJ1-5; 7 bases line up with TRBD1. The germline V gene has CDR1 SGHTA and CDR2 FQGTGA. CDR3 length: 13 residues. V was pared by 6 bases and J by 2 bases, with 1 base of the junction left unmatched. CDR3 in amino acids: CASRGQGNQPQHF. In DNA, the CDR3 is TGTGCCAGCAGAGGACAGGGCAATCAGCCCCAGCATTTT.

The genes are TRBV5-1 and TRBJ2-2, with 9 bases matching TRBD2. The junction had 2 bases not matched to a gene; V was cut back by 0 bases and J by 5 bases. The CDR3 has 15 residues. Germline-derived CDR1 and CDR2 are SGHRS and YFSETQ. The CDR3 region is CASSLDLAGTGELFF. The CDR3 DNA sequence: TGCGCCAGCAGCTTGGATCTAGCGGGAACCGGGGAGCTGTTTTTT.

This clone was recorded at least ten times. The rearrangement joins TRBV5-1 to TRBJ2-7; D is unclear. V was cut by 0 bases and J by 6 bases, with 13 bases left in between. CDR1 and CDR2 from the germline V gene are SGHRS and YFSETQ. The CDR3 sequence is 14 residues long. The CDR3 loop reads CASSLGSSSPEQYF. The CDR3 nucleotides read TGCGCCAGCAGCTTGGGTAGTAGCAGCCCCGAGCAGTACTTC. The variable domain in full, with the rest retrieved from reference TRBV5-1 and TRBJ2-7, is KAGVTQTPRYLIKTRGQQVTLSCSPISGHRSVSWYQQTPGQGLQFLFEYFSETQRNKGNFPGRFSGRQFSNSRSEMNVSTLELGDSALYLCASSLGSSSPEQYFGPGTRLTVT.

The chain employs TRBV11-1 and TRBJ2-3, with D tentatively TRBD1 (7 bases). Germline V lookup: CDR1 SGHAT, CDR2 FQDESV (reference sequence). This CDR3 comprises 17 residues. V dropped 1 base and J dropped 4 bases, with 18 bases sitting between them. The CDR3 spells CASSLGQGGGEADTQYF. The DNA for the CDR3 is TGTGCCAGCAGCTTAGGGCAGGGGGGAGGAGAGGCAGATACGCAGTATTTT.

For this clone: Sequence at one end of the junction differs from germline and may be a read error. V and J are TRBV5-3 and TRBJ1-2; no clear D gene. TRBV5-3 is an ORF; its function is uncertain. The CDR3 sequence is 11 residues long. In nucleotides, the CDR3 is TGTGCCAGATCAACCAGCAATCACATGCCCTTC. Amino acid sequence: CARSTSNHMPF.

This clone was recorded a few times. The rearrangement uses TRBV7-6 and TRBJ2-2; D remains ambiguous. The CDR3 extends over 12 amino acids. Looked up from germline, CDR1 is SGHVS and CDR2 is FNYEAQ. The germline V and J ends were trimmed by 5 bases and 7 bases, with 8 bases remaining between them. CDR3 DNA sequence: TGTGCCAGCAGCCAATCTAGCGGGGAGCTGTTTTTT. It is translated as CASSQSSGELFF.

V usage is TRBV7-9 and J usage is TRBJ2-1, with 8 bases that match TRBD2. CDR1 is SEHNR and CDR2 is FQNEAQ in the germline V gene (reference sequence). This CDR3 has 15 residues. J gave up 2 bases and V 5 bases, and 5 bases lay outside the gene matches. The DNA for the CDR3 is TGTGCCAGCAGCCGAAGCGGGGGTACCTACAATGAGCAGTTCTTC. Protein product: CASSRSGGTYNEQFF.

The chain uses TRBV7-8 and TRBJ2-3; D not resolved. The CDR3 runs to 13 residues. The germline CDR1 and CDR2 sequences are SGHVS and FQNEAQ. V gave up 2 bases and J gave up 5 bases, with 8 bases separating them. CDR3: CASSLRIGDTQYF. CDR3 coding DNA: TGTGCCAGCAGCTTACGAATCGGAGATACGCAGTATTTT.

This clone was recorded a few times. The chain employs TRBV30 and TRBJ1-1, with TRBD1 matching 7 bases. Germline assignment: CDR1 GTSNPN and CDR2 SVGIG (reference sequence). The CDR3 totals 13 residues. J lost 8 bases, V lost 2 bases, and 8 bases had no gene match. DNA for the CDR3: TGTGCCTGGAGTCACTTTGAACAGGGGGAAGCTTTCTTT. Its translation is CAWSHFEQGEAFF.

V is TRBV5-4 and J is TRBJ2-7; unclear D gene. V was pared by 1 base and J by 2 bases, with 13 bases between. Germline loops: CDR1 SGHNT, CDR2 YYREEE (reference sequence). This CDR3 has 15 amino acids. In nucleotides, the CDR3 is TGTGCCAGCAGCTTGTGCCAGTGCGGAACCTACGAGCAGTACTTC. Translating it yields CASSLCQCGTYEQYF.

The chain carries TRBV7-8 and TRBJ1-1; D is unresolved. Germline V lookup: CDR1 SGHVS, CDR2 FQNEAQ. This CDR3 spans 14 amino acids. V was clipped by 7 bases and J by 6 bases, with 18 bases between them. The CDR3 is CASKPFGLLPEAFF. CDR3 coding DNA: TGTGCCAGCAAACCTTTTGGGCTCCTTCCTGAAGCTTTCTTT. Complete variable domain (other parts from reference TRBV7-8 and TRBJ1-1): GAGVSQSPRYKVAKRGQDVALRCDPISGHVSLFWYQQALGQGPEFLTYFQNEAQLDKSGLPSDRFFAERPEGSVSTLKIQRTQQEDSAVYLCASKPFGLLPEAFFGQGTRLTVV.

The chain joins TRBV4-1 to TRBJ2-7; 8 bases agree with TRBD2. With 2 bases clipped from V and 3 bases from J, the junction kept 12 bases outside the gene matches. Germline V CDR1 and CDR2: MGHRA, YSYEKL. The CDR3 has 17 residues. The CDR3: CASSQTGFSGSDYEQYF. The CDR3 nucleotides read TGCGCCAGCAGCCAAACGGGTTTCAGCGGGAGCGACTACGAGCAGTACTTC.

This chain joins TRBV28 and TRBJ2-2; no clear D. This CDR3 contains 14 residues. Per germline, CDR1 MDHEN and CDR2 SYDVKM. V lost 4 bases and J lost 4, with 10 bases in between. The CDR3 here is CASSSSTGTGELFF. Here the CDR3 DNA reads TGTGCCAGCAGTTCCTCGACGGGCACCGGGGAGCTGTTTTTT.

J is TRBJ2-1 and V is TRBV4-3; D is possibly TRBD1 (7 bases). V gave up 0 bases and J gave up 2 bases, with 20 bases separating them. Germline V lookup: CDR1 LGHNA, CDR2 YSLEER. This CDR3 region has 19 residues. CDR3 amino acids: CASSQDMTRSGGTYNEQFF. In nucleotides, the CDR3 is TGCGCCAGCAGCCAAGATATGACCCGATCAGGGGGGACCTACAATGAGCAGTTCTTC.

The rearrangement uses TRBV7-9 and TRBJ1-2; 7 bases are shared with TRBD1. Germline V gives CDR1 SEHNR, CDR2 FQNEAQ (reference sequence). The CDR3 is made up of 14 amino acids. The V segment lost 5 bases and the J segment 4 bases; nucleotides outside the gene matches: 7. The CDR3 protein is CASSLTGATYGYTF. CDR3 nucleotide sequence: TGTGCCAGCAGCCTCACAGGGGCGACCTATGGCTACACCTTC.